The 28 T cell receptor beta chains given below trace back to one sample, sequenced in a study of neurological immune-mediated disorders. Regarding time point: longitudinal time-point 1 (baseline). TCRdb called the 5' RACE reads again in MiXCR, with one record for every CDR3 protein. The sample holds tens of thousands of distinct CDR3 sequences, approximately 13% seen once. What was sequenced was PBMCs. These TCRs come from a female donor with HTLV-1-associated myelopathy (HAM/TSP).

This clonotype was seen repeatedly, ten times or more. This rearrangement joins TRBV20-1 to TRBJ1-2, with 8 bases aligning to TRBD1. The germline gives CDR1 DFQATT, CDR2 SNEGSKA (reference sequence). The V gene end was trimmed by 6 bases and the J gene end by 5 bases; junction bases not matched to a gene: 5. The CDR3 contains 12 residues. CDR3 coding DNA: TGCAGTGCGAACACAGGGGGTTATGGCTACACCTTC. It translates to CSANTGGYGYTF.

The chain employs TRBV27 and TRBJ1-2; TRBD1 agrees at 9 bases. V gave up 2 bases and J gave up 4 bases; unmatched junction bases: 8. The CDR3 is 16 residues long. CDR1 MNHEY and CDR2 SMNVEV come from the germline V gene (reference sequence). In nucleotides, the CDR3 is TGTGCCAGCAGTTTAACTCCGGGACAGGGCTCCTATGGCTACACCTTC. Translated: CASSLTPGQGSYGYTF.

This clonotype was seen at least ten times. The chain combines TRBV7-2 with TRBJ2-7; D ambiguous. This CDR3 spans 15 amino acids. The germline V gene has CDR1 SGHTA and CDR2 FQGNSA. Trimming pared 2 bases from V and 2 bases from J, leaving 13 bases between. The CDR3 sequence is CASSLSGYFPYEQYF. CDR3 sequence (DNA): TGTGCCAGCAGCTTATCAGGCTACTTCCCCTACGAGCAGTACTTC.

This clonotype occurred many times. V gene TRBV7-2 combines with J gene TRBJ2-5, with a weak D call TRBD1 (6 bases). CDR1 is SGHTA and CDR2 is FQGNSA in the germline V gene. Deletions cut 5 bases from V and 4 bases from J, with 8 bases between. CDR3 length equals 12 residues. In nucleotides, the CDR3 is TGTGCCAGCAGCCAGGGGCTAGAGACCCAGTACTTC. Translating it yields CASSQGLETQYF.

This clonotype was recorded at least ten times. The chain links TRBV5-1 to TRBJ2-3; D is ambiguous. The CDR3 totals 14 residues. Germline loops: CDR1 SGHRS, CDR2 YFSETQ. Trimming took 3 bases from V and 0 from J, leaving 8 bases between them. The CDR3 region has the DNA TGCGCCAGCAGCTCAATGACTAGCACAGATACGCAGTATTTT. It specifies CASSSMTSTDTQYF.

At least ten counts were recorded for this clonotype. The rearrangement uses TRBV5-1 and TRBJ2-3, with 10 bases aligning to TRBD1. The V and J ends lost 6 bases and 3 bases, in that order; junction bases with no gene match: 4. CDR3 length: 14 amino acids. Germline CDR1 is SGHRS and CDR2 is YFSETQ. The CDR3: CASMWGQGTDTQYF. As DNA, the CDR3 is TGCGCCAGCATGTGGGGACAGGGGACAGATACGCAGTATTTT. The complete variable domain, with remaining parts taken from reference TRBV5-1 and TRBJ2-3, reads KAGVTQTPRYLIKTRGQQVTLSCSPISGHRSVSWYQQTPGQGLQFLFEYFSETQRNKGNFPGRFSGRQFSNSRSEMNVSTLELGDSALYLCASMWGQGTDTQYFGPGTRLTVL.

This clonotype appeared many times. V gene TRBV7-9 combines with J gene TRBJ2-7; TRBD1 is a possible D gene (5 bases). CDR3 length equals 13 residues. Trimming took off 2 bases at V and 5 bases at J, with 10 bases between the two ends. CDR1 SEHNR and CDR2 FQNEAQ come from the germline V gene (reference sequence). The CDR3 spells CASSLPGSHEQYF. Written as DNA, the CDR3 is TGTGCCAGCAGCTTACCAGGGTCCCACGAGCAGTACTTC. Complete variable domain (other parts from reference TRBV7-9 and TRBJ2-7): DTGVSQNPRHKITKRGQNVTFRCDPISEHNRLYWYRQTLGQGPEFLTYFQNEAQLEKSRLLSDRFSAERPKGSFSTLEIQRTEQGDSAMYLCASSLPGSHEQYFGPGTRLTVT.

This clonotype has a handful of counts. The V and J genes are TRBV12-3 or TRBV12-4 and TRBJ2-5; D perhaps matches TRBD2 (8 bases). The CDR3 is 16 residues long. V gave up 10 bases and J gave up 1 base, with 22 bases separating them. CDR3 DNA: TGTGCCACCTCACGAGGGGGCGGGGGGCTCCAAGAGACCCAGTACTTC. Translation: CATSRGGGGLQETQYF.

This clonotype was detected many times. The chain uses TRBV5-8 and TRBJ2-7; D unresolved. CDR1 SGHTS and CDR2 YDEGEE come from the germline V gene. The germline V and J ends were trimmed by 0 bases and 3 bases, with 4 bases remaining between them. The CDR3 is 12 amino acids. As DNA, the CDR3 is TGTGCCAGCAGCTTGGCCAGCTACGAGCAGTACTTC. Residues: CASSLASYEQYF.

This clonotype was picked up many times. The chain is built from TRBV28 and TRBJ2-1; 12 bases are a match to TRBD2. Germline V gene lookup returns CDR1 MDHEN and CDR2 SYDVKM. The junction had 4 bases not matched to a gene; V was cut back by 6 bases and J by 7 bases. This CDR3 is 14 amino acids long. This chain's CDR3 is CASSLAGGRNEQFF. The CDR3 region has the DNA TGTGCCAGCAGCCTAGCGGGGGGGCGGAATGAGCAGTTCTTC.

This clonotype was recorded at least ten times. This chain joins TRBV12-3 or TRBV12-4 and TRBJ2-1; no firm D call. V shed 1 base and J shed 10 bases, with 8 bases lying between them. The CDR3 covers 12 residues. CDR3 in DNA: TGTGCCAGCAGTTTAGTGGGTGGAGAGCAGTTCTTC. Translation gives CASSLVGGEQFF.

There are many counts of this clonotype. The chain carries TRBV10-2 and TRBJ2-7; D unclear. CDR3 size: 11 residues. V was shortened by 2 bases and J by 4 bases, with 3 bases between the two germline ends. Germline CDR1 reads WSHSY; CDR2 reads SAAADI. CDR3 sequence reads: CASSEGYEQYF. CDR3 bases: TGCGCCAGCAGTGAGGGATACGAGCAGTACTTC.

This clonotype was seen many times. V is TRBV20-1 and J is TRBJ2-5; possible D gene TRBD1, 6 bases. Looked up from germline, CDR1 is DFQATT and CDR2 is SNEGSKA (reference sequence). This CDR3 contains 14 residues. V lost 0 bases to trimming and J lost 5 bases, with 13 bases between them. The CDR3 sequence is CSARDEQGWETQYF. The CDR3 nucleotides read TGCAGTGCTAGAGATGAGCAGGGGTGGGAGACCCAGTACTTC.

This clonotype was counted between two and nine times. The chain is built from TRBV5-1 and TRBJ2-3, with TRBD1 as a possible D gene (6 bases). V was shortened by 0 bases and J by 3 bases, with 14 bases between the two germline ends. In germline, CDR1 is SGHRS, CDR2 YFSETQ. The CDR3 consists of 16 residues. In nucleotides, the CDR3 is TGCGCCAGCAGCTTGGGTTTCAGGGGAAGTACAGATACGCAGTATTTT. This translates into CASSLGFRGSTDTQYF.

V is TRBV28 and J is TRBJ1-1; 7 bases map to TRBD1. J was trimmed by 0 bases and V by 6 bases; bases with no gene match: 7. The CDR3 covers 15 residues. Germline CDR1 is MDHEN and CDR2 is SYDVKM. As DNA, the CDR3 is TGTGCCAGCAGGGGACAGAGTTTAATGAACACTGAAGCTTTCTTT. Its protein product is CASRGQSLMNTEAFF.

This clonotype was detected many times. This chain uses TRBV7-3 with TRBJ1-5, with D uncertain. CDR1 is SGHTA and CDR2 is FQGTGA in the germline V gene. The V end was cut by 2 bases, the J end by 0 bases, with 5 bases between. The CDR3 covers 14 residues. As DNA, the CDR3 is TGTGCCAGCAGCTTAGGCCATAGCAATCAGCCCCAGCATTTT. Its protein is CASSLGHSNQPQHF.

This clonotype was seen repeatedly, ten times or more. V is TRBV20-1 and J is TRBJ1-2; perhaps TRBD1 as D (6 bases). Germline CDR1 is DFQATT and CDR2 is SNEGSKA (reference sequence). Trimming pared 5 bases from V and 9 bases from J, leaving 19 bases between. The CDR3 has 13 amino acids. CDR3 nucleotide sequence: TGCAGTGCTGATAACCGGGACAAAATTTGCTACACCTTC. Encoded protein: CSADNRDKICYTF.

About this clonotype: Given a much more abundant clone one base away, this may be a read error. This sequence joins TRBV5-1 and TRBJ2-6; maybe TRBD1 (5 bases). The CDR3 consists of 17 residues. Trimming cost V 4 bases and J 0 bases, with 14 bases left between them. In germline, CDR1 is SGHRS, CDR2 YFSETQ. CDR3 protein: CASSPRQLYSGANVLTF. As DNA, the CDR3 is TGCGCCAGCAGCCCGAGACAGCTATACTCTGGGGCCAACGTCCTGACTTTC.

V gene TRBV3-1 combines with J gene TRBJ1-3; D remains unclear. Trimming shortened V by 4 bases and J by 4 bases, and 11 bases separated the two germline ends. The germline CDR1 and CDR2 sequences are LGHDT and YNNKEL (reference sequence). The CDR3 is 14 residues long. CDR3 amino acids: CASSPPGTGNTIYF. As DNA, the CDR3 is TGTGCCAGCAGCCCGCCGGGTACCGGAAACACCATATATTTT.

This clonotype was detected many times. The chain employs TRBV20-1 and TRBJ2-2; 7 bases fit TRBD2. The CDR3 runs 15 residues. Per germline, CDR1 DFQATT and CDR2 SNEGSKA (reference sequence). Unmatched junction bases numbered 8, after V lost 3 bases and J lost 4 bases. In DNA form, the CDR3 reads TGCAGTGCTAGGAAGGGGAGGGGCCGCACCGGGGAGCTGTTTTTT. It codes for CSARKGRGRTGELFF.

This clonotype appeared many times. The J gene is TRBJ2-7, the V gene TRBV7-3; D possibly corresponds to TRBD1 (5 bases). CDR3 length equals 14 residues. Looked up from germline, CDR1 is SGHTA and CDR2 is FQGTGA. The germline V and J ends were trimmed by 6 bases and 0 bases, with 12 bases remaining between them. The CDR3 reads CASSDTGVSYEQYF. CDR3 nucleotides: TGTGCCAGCAGTGATACAGGTGTCTCCTACGAGCAGTACTTC.

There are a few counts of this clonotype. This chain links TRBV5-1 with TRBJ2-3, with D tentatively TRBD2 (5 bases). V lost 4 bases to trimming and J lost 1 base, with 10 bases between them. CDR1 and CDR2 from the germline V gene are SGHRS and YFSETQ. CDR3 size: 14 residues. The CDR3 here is CASSAGLRTDTQYF. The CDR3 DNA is TGCGCCAGCAGCGCTGGACTTCGCACAGATACGCAGTATTTT. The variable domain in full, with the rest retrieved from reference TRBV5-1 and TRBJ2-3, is KAGVTQTPRYLIKTRGQQVTLSCSPISGHRSVSWYQQTPGQGLQFLFEYFSETQRNKGNFPGRFSGRQFSNSRSEMNVSTLELGDSALYLCASSAGLRTDTQYFGPGTRLTVL.

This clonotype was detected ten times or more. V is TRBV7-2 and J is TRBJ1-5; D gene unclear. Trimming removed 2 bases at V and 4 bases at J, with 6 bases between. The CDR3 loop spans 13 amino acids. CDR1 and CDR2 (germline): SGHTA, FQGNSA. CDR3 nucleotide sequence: TGTGCCAGCAGCTTAAAAGTGAATCAGCCCCAGCATTTT. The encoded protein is CASSLKVNQPQHF.

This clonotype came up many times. In DNA form, the CDR3 reads TGCGCCAGCAGCTTGGTACTCCGCGGTGGCTACACCTTC. Amino acid sequence: CASSLVLRGGYTF. This sequence joins TRBV5-1 and TRBJ1-2; no clear D gene. V lost 0 bases and J 7 bases, leaving 10 bases between the germline ends. This CDR3 region has 13 residues. CDR1 is SGHRS and CDR2 is YFSETQ in the germline V gene.

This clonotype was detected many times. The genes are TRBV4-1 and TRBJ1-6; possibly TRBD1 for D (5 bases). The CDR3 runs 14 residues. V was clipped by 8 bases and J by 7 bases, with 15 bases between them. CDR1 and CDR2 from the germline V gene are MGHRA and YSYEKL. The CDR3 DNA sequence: TGCGCCAGCGCGGCCCGGGACGGCAATTCACCCCTCCACTTT. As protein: CASAARDGNSPLHF.

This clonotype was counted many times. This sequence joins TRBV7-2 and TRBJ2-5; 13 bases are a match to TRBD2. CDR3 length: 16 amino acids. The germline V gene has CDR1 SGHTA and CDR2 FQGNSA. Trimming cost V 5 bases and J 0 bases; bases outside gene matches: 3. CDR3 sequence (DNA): TGTGCCAGCAGCCGGACTAGCGGGGGATACCAAGAGACCCAGTACTTC. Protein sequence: CASSRTSGGYQETQYF. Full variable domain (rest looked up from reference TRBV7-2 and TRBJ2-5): GAGVSQSPSNKVTEKGKDVELRCDPISGHTALYWYRQSLGQGLEFLIYFQGNSAPDKSGLPSDRFSAERTGGSVSTLTIQRTQQEDSAVYLCASSRTSGGYQETQYFGPGTRLLVL.

CDR3 in DNA: TGTGCCAGCAGTTTCGGGATTGGCAATTCACCCCTCCACTTT. Protein product: CASSFGIGNSPLHF. The J gene is TRBJ1-6, the V gene TRBV28; D remains unclear. V lost 3 bases to trimming and J lost 7 bases, with 10 bases between them. This CDR3 has 14 amino acids. Germline-derived CDR1 and CDR2 are MDHEN and SYDVKM.

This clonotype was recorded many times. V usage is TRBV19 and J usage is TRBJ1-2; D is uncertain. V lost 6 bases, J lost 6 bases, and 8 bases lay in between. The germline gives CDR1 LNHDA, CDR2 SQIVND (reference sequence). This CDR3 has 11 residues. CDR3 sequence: CASRTPDGYTF. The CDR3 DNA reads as TGTGCCAGTAGGACTCCCGATGGCTACACCTTC.